This T cell receptor beta chain is from a study of somatic mutations in cytotoxic T cells in rheumatoid arthritis. For the study at large: Flow sorting yielded some V beta antibody-stained T-cell populations at nearly 100% purity, among them V beta1+ cells sequenced for TCRB.

Method: immunoSEQ multiplex PCR; TCRdb's copy keeps in-frame clones and lacks some. Here the sample spans just over 15,000 clones, over 60% being singletons. Whole-study findings and limits: For CD8+ T-cell clonality, rheumatoid arthritis patients and age-matched healthy controls did not differ significantly.

Turning to this clone: Its antigen is not identified.

V lost 2 bases and J lost 4, with 15 bases in between. The CDR3 contains 15 residues. Germline CDR1 reads MGHRA; CDR2 reads YSYEKL. This clonotype was sampled from an adult with rheumatoid arthritis. The chain carries TRBV4-1 and TRBJ2-7, with D possibly being TRBD1 or TRBD2 (5 bases each). The source material was CD8+ T cells sorted from blood. CDR3: CASSQSGPSPYEQYF. CDR3 sequence (DNA): TGCGCCAGCAGCCAATCGGGGCCCTCTCCGTACGAGCAGTACTTC.